The entry below gives a single TCR beta chain sequence along with its context. This sample was included in a study of blood T cell repertoires in COVID-19. Study-wide background: COVID-19 samples from acute and convalescent phases originated in the United States, Italy and Spain. In each case, the material was cDNA or gDNA derived from T cells, B-cell-depleted T cells, or PBMCs.

V was cut by 0 bases and J by 7 bases, with 18 bases left in between. The CDR3 runs to 16 residues. Germline CDR1 and CDR2: MNHEY and SMNVEV (reference sequence). Under the authors' procedure: Reference gene primer amplification yielded estimated nucleated cell counts. Here immunoSEQ multiplex PCR was the method, and the copy in TCRdb shows in-frame clones only, minus some. V and J calls and clone size are as listed in that table; D and trimming were resolved from the DNA. Among about 200,000 clones, around 86% were seen once, and the ten largest hold 6.5%. The specimen sequenced was peripheral blood. The clonotype comes from a man aged 55 to 70 who had recovered from COVID-19. The chain carries TRBV27 and TRBJ1-2; tentatively, D is TRBD1 (6 bases). This chain's CDR3 is CASSLSGGGRAAGYTF. The CDR3 nucleotides read TGTGCCAGCAGTTTATCAGGGGGGGGCAGGGCGGCTGGCTACACCTTC.